Each of the 3 T cell receptor beta chains below was sequenced from the same sample in a study of long-term antiretroviral therapy in people with HIV. This was the immunoSEQ v3.0 assay at survey level. Profiling relied on immunoSEQ multiplex PCR, and the TCRdb table lists in-frame clones only, not all of them. The data show fewer than 45,000 clones, 70% to 90% seen once. The source was unsorted PBMCs, collected 2.2 years after starting antiretroviral therapy. The receptors here all came from a man aged 18 to 29 with HIV.

The rearrangement joins TRBV6-1 to TRBJ1-5, with TRBD1 matching 7 bases. Germline V gene data show CDR1 as MNHNS and CDR2 as SASEGT. V lost 7 bases, J lost 4 bases, and 4 bases stayed unmatched. CDR3 length: 13 amino acids. This chain's CDR3 is CASTGQPNQPQHF. CDR3 nucleotides: TGTGCCAGCACGGGACAGCCTAATCAGCCCCAGCATTTT.

The rearrangement joins TRBV30 to TRBJ1-6; a possible D gene is TRBD1 (5 bases). CDR3 length: 14 amino acids. Germline CDR1 reads GTSNPN; CDR2 reads SVGIG (reference sequence). Trimming left V 5 bases short and J 10 bases short, with 18 bases between. As DNA, the CDR3 is TGTGCCTGGCGGTTATCAGGACACAAGTCACCCCTCCACTTT. Its translation is CAWRLSGHKSPLHF. Based on the CDR3 plus reference TRBV30 and TRBJ1-6, the full variable domain is SQTIHQWPATLVQPVGSPLSLECTVEGTSNPNLYWYRQAAGRGLQLLFYSVGIGQISSEVPQNLSASRPQDRQFILSSKKLLLSDSGFYLCAWRLSGHKSPLHFGNGTRLTVT.

This chain joins TRBV5-5 and TRBJ2-1; 7 nucleotides match TRBD2. Germline V CDR1 and CDR2: SGHKS, YYEKEE (reference sequence). The CDR3 is 15 amino acids. V lost 0 bases to trimming and J lost 0 bases; unmatched junction nucleotides: 0. The CDR3 region has the DNA TGTGCCAGCAGCTTGGGACTAGCCTCCTACAATGAGCAGTTCTTC. It encodes CASSLGLASYNEQFF.